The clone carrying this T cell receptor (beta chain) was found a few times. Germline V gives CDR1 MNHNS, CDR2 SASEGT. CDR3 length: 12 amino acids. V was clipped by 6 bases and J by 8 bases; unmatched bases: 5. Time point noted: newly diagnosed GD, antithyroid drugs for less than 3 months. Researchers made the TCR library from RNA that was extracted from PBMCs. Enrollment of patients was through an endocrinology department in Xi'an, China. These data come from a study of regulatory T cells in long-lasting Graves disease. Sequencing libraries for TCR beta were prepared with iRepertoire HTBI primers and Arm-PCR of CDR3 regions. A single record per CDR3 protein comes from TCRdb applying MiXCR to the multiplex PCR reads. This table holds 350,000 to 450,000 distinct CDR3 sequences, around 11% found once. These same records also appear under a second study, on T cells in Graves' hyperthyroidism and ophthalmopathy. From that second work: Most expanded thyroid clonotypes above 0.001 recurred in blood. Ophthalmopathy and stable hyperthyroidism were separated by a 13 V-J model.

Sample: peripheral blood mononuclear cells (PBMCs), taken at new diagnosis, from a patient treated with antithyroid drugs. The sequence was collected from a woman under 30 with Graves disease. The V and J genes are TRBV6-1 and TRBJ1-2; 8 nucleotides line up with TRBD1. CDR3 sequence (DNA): TGTGCCAGCAGGACAGGGGCAAAGGGCTACACCTTC. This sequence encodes CASRTGAKGYTF.